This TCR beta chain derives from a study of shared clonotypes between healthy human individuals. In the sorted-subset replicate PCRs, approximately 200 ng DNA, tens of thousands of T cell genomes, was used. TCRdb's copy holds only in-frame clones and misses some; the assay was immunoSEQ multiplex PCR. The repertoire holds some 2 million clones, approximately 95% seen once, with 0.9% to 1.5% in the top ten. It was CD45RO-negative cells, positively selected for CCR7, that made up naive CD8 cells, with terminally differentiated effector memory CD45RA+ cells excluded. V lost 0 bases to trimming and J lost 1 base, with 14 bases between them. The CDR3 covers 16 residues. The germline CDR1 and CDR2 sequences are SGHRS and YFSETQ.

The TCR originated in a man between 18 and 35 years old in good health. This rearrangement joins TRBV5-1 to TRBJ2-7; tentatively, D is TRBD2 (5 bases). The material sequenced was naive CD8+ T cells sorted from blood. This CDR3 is CASSLAGIANSYEQYF. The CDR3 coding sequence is TGCGCCAGCAGCTTGGCCGGGATAGCAAATTCCTACGAGCAGTACTTC.